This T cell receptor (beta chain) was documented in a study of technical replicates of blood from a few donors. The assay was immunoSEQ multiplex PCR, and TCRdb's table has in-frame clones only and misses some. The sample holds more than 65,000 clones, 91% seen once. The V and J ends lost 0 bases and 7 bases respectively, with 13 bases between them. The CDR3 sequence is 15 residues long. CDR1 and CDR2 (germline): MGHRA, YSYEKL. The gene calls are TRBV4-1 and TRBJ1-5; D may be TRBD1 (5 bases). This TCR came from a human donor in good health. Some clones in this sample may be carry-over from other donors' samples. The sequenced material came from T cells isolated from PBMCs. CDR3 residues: CASSQDRGGRQPQHF. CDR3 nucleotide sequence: TGCGCCAGCAGCCAAGATCGGGGGGGGAGGCAGCCCCAGCATTTT.